This passage covers 11 T cell receptor beta chains from one sample sequenced in a study of patients and donors after allogeneic stem cell transplantation. MiXCR was run by TCRdb on the RT-PCR reads, yielding one entry per CDR3 protein. The table includes approximately 170,000 distinct CDR3 sequences, nearly 25% detected once. Sequencing used blood, either unsorted or a sorted T cell fraction (not recorded which). These receptors came from a human donor who was either an allogeneic HSCT recipient or a stem cell or donor lymphocyte infusion donor (not recorded which). It is not recorded whose cells these are; they may come from a transplant donor.

CDR3 nucleotide sequence: TGTGCCAGCAGTTCGGGTAGCGGGGCTTACAATGAGCAGTTCTTC. It encodes CASSSGSGAYNEQFF. V usage is TRBV12-3 or TRBV12-4 and J usage is TRBJ2-1; 8 nucleotides line up with TRBD2. This CDR3 spans 15 amino acids. The J segment lost 4 bases and the V segment lost 4 bases, leaving 6 bases of the junction unmatched.

This clonotype turned up a few times. This CDR3 reads CAISGLGGTDTQYF. In DNA form, the CDR3 reads TGTGCCATCAGTGGACTAGGGGGGACAGATACGCAGTATTTT. This chain joins TRBV10-3 and TRBJ2-3; D is perhaps TRBD1 or TRBD2 (6 bases each). In germline, CDR1 is ENHRY, CDR2 SYGVKD. This CDR3 comprises 14 residues. The V and J ends lost 4 bases and 3 bases respectively, with 11 bases between them.

This clonotype was found a few times. The V gene is TRBV20-1, the J gene TRBJ1-1; no definite D call. This CDR3 spans 17 amino acids. From germline, CDR1 is DFQATT and CDR2 SNEGSKA (reference sequence). The ends were cut back, 0 bases at V and 1 base at J, with 18 bases in the middle. The CDR3 bases are TGCAGTGCTAGAGATTTCGCCTTTCTCGGGAAGAACACTGAAGCTTTCTTT. This gives the protein CSARDFAFLGKNTEAFF.

The V and J genes are TRBV7-2 and TRBJ1-1; a possible D gene is TRBD1 (6 bases). The V and J ends lost 1 base and 5 bases respectively, with 14 bases between them. The CDR3 spans 15 residues. Germline loops: CDR1 SGHTA, CDR2 FQGNSA. The CDR3 bases are TGTGCCAGCAGCTTAGTGGGACACCGGTGGACTGAAGCTTTCTTT. This gives the protein CASSLVGHRWTEAFF.

Only a few counts were recorded for this clonotype. The genes are TRBV29-1 and TRBJ1-2, with D tentatively TRBD1 (6 bases). V lost 3 bases and J lost 3, with 11 bases in between. Looked up from germline, CDR1 is SQVTM and CDR2 is ANQGSEA. The CDR3 is made up of 13 amino acids. CDR3: CSVDGNRDYGYTF. CDR3 DNA sequence: TGCAGCGTTGACGGCAACAGGGACTATGGCTACACCTTC.

J is TRBJ1-2 and V is TRBV20-1, with D perhaps matching TRBD1 (5 bases). In germline, CDR1 is DFQATT, CDR2 SNEGSKA (reference sequence). The germline V and J ends were trimmed by 5 bases and 1 base, with 17 bases remaining between them. This CDR3 contains 15 residues. As DNA, the CDR3 is TGCAGTGCTGGGGACCAAGGGGTTTATAACTATGGCTACACCTTC. Its protein is CSAGDQGVYNYGYTF.

In its sample, this clonotype was seen a few times. V gene TRBV19 combines with J gene TRBJ1-1; D possibly corresponds to TRBD1 (6 bases). The CDR3 contains 13 residues. V lost 6 bases and J 7 bases, leaving 15 bases between the germline ends. The V gene's germline CDR1 is LNHDA and CDR2 SQIVND (reference sequence). CDR3 in amino acids: CASSNDRTFEAFF. CDR3 nucleotides: TGTGCCAGTAGCAACGACAGGACCTTTGAAGCTTTCTTT.

This clonotype showed up many times. This rearrangement joins TRBV4-1 to TRBJ1-5, with TRBD1 matching over 7 bases. V was clipped by 3 bases and J by 4 bases; unmatched bases: 6. This CDR3 has 15 residues. Germline loops: CDR1 MGHRA, CDR2 YSYEKL. CDR3 DNA: TGCGCCAGCAGCCATCGACAGGGCAAGAATCAGCCCCAGCATTTT. Translation: CASSHRQGKNQPQHF.

There are a few counts of this clonotype. The chain joins TRBV7-9 to TRBJ1-2, with TRBD1 as a possible D gene (5 bases). Trimming took 5 bases from V and 4 from J, leaving 23 bases between them. The CDR3 extends over 17 amino acids. In germline, CDR1 is SEHNR, CDR2 FQNEAQ (reference sequence). For the CDR3, the DNA is TGTGCCAGCAGCCCAGGGAGAGCAGGGCTTCCCGGCTATGGCTACACCTTC. Its translation: CASSPGRAGLPGYGYTF.

The rearrangement uses TRBV24-1 and TRBJ2-3; D gene unclear. Trimming took off 4 bases at V and 4 bases at J, with 14 bases between the two ends. CDR1 is KGHDR, CDR2 SFDVKD, per germline. The CDR3 consists of 15 residues. The CDR3 sequence: CATSEAGGTSDTQYF. In DNA form, the CDR3 reads TGTGCCACCAGTGAAGCCGGCGGCACCTCAGATACGCAGTATTTT.

The rearrangement uses TRBV5-1 and TRBJ2-1, with D perhaps matching TRBD1 or TRBD2 (5 bases each). The CDR3 sequence is 14 residues long. V was trimmed by 3 bases and J by 6 bases, leaving 13 bases between them. Per the germline V gene, CDR1 is SGHRS and CDR2 is YFSETQ. Here the CDR3 DNA reads TGCGCCAGCAGCTCATCCGGGGCTTCCAATGAGCAGTTCTTC. It translates to CASSSSGASNEQFF. The complete variable domain, with remaining parts taken from reference TRBV5-1 and TRBJ2-1, reads KAGVTQTPRYLIKTRGQQVTLSCSPISGHRSVSWYQQTPGQGLQFLFEYFSETQRNKGNFPGRFSGRQFSNSRSEMNVSTLELGDSALYLCASSSSGASNEQFFGPGTRLTVL.